This TCR beta chain originates from a study of identical twins. MiXCR, applied by TCRdb to the 5' RACE reads, yields one record per CDR3 protein. Of some 690,000 distinct CDR3 sequences listed, around 21% are singletons. This CDR3 region has 11 residues. Looked up from germline, CDR1 is SEHNR and CDR2 is FQNEAQ (reference sequence). Trimming pared 10 bases from V and 5 bases from J, leaving 11 bases between. Everyone who gave samples was a healthy Caucasian. The sample holds a few counts of this clonotype. The same specimen was also included in a second study, on T cells expressing NK-cell markers.

The sequencing sample was made of PBMCs. The sequence derives from a woman younger than 35 in good health. The chain couples TRBV7-9 to TRBJ2-5; the D is unclear. As DNA, the CDR3 is TGTGCCACAGCCCAAATGGAGACCCAGTACTTC. It encodes CATAQMETQYF.